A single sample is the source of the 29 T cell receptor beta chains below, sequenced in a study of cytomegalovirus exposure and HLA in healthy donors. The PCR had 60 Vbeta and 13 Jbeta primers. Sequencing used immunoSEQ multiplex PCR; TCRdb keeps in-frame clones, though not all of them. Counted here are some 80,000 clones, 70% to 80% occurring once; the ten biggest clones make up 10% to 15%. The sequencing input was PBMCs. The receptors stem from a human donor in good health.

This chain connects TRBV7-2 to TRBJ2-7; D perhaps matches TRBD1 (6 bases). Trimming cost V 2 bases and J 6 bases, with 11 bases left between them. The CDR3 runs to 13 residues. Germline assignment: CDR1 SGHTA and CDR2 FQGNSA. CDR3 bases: TGTGCCAGCAGCTTAACGACAGGTACCGAGCAGTACTTC. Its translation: CASSLTTGTEQYF.

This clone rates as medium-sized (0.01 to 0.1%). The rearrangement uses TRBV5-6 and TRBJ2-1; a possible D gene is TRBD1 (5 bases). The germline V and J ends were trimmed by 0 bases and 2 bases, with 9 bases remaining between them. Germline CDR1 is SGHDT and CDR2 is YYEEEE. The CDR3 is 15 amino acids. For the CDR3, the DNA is TGTGCCAGCAGCTTGGGTTTCAGGGCCTACAATGAGCAGTTCTTC. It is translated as CASSLGFRAYNEQFF.

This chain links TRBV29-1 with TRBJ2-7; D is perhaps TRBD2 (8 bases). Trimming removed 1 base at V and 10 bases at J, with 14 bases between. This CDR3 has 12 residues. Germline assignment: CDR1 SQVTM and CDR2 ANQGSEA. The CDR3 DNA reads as TGCAGCGTTGAAGCGGGGGGGGACAGTCAGTACTTC. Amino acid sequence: CSVEAGGDSQYF.

CDR3 DNA: TGTGCCAGCAGTAGACAGGGGGCGGACTATGGCTACACCTTC. Its translation is CASSRQGADYGYTF. The chain is built from TRBV2 and TRBJ1-2; 10 bases line up with TRBD1. This CDR3 comprises 14 residues. Trimming took 5 bases from V and 3 from J; bases not matched to a gene: 3. Germline CDR1 and CDR2: SNHLY and FYNNEI. Combining the CDR3 with reference TRBV2 and TRBJ1-2 gives the whole variable domain EPEVTQTPSHQVTQMGQEVILRCVPISNHLYFYWYRQILGQKVEFLVSFYNNEISEKSEIFDDQFSVERPDGSNFTLKIRSTKLEDSAMYFCASSRQGADYGYTFGSGTRLTVV.

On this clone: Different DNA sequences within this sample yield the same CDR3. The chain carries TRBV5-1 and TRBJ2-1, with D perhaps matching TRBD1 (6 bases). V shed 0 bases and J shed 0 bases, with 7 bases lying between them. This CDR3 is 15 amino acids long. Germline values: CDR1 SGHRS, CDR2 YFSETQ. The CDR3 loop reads CASSLVGGSYNEQFF. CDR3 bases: TGCGCCAGCAGCTTGGTAGGGGGCTCCTACAATGAGCAGTTCTTC.

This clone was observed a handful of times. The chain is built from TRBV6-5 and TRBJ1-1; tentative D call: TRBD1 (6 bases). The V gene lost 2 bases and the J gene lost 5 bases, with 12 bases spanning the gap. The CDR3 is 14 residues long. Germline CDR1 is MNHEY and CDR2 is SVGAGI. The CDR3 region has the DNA TGTGCCAGCAGTTACGACGGGGGGCCGACTGAAGCTTTCTTT. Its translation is CASSYDGGPTEAFF.

In nucleotides, the CDR3 is TGTGCCAGCAGTGACGGTCCGGGGGTCACGGGCAATGAGCAGTTCTTC. This sequence encodes CASSDGPGVTGNEQFF. The chain joins TRBV6-1 to TRBJ2-1; maybe TRBD2 (6 bases). CDR1 and CDR2 (germline): MNHNS, SASEGT. V was clipped by 3 bases and J by 6 bases, with 18 bases between them. The CDR3 is made up of 16 amino acids.

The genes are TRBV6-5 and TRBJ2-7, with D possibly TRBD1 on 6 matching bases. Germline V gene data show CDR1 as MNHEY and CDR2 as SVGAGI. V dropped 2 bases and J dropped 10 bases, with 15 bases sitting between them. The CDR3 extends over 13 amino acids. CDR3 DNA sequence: TGTGCCAGCAGTTACGGGGGCCCCGAGAATCAGTACTTC. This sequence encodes CASSYGGPENQYF.

The CDR3 loop reads CASSEPGLGYNEQFF. The CDR3 DNA reads as TGTGCCAGCAGCGAACCGGGACTAGGCTACAATGAGCAGTTCTTC. The V and J genes are TRBV6-6 and TRBJ2-1; 8 bases agree with TRBD2. Germline V gene lookup returns CDR1 MNHNY and CDR2 SVGAGI (reference sequence). The junction had 7 bases not matched to a gene; V was cut back by 6 bases and J by 3 bases. There are 15 residues in the CDR3.

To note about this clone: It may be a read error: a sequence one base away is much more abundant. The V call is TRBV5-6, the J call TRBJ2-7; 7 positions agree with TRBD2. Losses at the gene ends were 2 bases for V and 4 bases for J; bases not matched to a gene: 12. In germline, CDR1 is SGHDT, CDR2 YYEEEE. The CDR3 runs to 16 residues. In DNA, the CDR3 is TGTGCCAGCAGCTTAGAACATGGGAGGGCACCTTACGAGCAGTACTTC. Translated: CASSLEHGRAPYEQYF.

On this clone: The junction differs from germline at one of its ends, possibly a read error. The CDR3, as DNA: TGTGCTAGCAGCCCGACGGGAAGCACAGATACGCAGTATTTT. It translates to CASSPTGSTDTQYF. The chain uses TRBV7-7 and TRBJ2-3; a weak D match, TRBD2 (5 bases). CDR1 and CDR2 from the germline V gene are SSHAT and FNYEAQ (reference sequence). There are 14 residues in the CDR3.

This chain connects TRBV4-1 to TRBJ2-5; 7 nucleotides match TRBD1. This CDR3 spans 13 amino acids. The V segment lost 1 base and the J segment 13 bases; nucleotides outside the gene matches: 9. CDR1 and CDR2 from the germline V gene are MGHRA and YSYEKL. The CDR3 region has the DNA TGCGCCAGCAGCCAAGGGTTACAGGGGCTGTCGTACTTC. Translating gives CASSQGLQGLSYF.

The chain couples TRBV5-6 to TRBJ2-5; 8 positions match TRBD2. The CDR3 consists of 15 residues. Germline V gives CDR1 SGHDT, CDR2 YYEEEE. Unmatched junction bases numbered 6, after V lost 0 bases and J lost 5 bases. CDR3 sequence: CASSLGRTSRETQYF. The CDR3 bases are TGTGCCAGCAGCTTGGGAAGGACTAGCAGGGAGACCCAGTACTTC.

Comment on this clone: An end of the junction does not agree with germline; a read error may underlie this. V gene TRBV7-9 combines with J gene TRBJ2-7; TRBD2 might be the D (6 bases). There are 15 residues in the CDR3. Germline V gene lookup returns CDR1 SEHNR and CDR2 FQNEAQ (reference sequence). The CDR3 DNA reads TGTTCCAGCAGCTTAGGCTGGGGGGTATTGAGCGAGCAGTACTTC. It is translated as CSSSLGWGVLSEQYF.

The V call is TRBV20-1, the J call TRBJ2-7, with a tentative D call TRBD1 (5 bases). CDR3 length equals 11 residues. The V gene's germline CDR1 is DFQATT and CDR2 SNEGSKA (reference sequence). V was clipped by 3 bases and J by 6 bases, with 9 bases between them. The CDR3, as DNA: TGCAGTGCTAGGCAGGGCAGCGAGCAGTACTTC. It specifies CSARQGSEQYF.

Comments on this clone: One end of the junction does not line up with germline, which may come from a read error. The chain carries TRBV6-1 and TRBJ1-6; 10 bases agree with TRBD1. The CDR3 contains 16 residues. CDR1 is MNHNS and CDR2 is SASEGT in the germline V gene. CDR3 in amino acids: CASSEDRGGIYSPLNF. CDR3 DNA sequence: TGTGCCAGCAGTGAGGACAGGGGGGGAATCTATTCACCCCTCAACTTT.

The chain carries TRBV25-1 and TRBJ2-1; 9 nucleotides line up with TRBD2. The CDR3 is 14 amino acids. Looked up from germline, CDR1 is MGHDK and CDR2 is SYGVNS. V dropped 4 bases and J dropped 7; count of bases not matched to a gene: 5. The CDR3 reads CASSAAGGPNEQFF. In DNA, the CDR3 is TGTGCCAGCAGTGCGGCGGGGGGGCCGAATGAGCAGTTCTTC.

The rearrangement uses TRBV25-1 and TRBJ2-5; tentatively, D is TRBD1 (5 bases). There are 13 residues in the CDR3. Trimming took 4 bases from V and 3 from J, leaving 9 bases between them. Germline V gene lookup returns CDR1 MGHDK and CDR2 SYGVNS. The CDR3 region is CASSVRAEETQYF. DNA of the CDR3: TGTGCCAGCAGTGTCAGGGCAGAAGAGACCCAGTACTTC. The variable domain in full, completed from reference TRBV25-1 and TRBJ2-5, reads EADIYQTPRYLVIGTGKKITLECSQTMGHDKMYWYQQDPGMELHLIHYSYGVNSTEKGDLSSESTVSRIRTEHFPLTLESARPSHTSQYLCASSVRAEETQYFGPGTRLLVL.

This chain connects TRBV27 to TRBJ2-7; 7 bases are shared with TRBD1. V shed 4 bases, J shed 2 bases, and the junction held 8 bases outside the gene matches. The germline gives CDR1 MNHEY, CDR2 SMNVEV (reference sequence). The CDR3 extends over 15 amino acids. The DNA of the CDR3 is TGTGCCAGCAGTTCCACAGGGGCCAGAACCTACGAGCAGTACTTC. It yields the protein CASSSTGARTYEQYF.

The CDR3 DNA follows: TGTGCCAGCAGCTTGGGGGACAGGGAGGCTAGCGATACGCAGTATTTT. Translated: CASSLGDREASDTQYF. V and J are TRBV5-8 and TRBJ2-3; 9 bases agree with TRBD1. The germline CDR1 and CDR2 sequences are SGHTS and YDEGEE. Trimming cost V 0 bases and J 6 bases; bases outside gene matches: 8. The length of the CDR3 is 16 residues.

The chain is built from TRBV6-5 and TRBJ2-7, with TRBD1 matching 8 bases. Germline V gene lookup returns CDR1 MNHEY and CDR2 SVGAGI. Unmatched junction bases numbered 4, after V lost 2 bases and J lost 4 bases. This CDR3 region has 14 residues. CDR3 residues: CASSYSRGQYEQYF. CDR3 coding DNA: TGTGCCAGCAGTTACAGCAGGGGGCAATACGAGCAGTACTTC.

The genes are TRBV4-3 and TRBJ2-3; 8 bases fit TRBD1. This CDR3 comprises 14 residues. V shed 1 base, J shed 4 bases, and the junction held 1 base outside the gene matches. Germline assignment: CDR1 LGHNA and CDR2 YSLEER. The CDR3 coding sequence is TGCGCCAGCAGCCAAGGGACAGGGTCAGATACGCAGTATTTT. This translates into CASSQGTGSDTQYF.

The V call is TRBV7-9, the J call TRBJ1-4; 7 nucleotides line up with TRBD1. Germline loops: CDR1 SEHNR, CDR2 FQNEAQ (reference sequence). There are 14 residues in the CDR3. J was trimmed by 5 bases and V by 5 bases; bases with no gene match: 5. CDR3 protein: CASSIGTENEKLFF. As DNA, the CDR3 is TGTGCCAGCAGCATCGGGACAGAAAATGAAAAACTGTTTTTT.

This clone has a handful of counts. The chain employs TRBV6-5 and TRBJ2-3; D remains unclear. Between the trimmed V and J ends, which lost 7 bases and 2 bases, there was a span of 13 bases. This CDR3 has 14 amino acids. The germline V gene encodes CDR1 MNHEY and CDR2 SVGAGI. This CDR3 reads CASTPGADTDTQYF. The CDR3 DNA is TGTGCCAGCACCCCTGGAGCCGACACAGATACGCAGTATTTT.

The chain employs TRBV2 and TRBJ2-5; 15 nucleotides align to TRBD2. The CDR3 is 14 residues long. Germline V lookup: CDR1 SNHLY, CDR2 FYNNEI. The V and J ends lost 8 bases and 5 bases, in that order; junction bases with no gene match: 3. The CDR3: CASSGLAGGETQYF. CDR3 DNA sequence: TGTGCCAGCTCCGGACTAGCGGGGGGGGAGACCCAGTACTTC.

Here the CDR3 DNA reads TGTGCCAGCAAGTTAGGGGCCCTCTCTGGGGCCAACGTCCTGACTTTC. It encodes CASKLGALSGANVLTF. This chain joins TRBV2 and TRBJ2-6, with a possible D match to TRBD1 (5 bases). From germline, CDR1 is SNHLY and CDR2 FYNNEI. This CDR3 spans 16 amino acids. V was pared by 7 bases and J by 0 bases, with 13 bases between.

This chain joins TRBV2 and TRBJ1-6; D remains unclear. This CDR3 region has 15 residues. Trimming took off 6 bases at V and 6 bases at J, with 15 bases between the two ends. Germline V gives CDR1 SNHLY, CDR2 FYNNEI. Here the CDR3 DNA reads TGTGCCAGCAGCGTACGGACGGGAATTAATTCACCCCTCCACTTT. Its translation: CASSVRTGINSPLHF.

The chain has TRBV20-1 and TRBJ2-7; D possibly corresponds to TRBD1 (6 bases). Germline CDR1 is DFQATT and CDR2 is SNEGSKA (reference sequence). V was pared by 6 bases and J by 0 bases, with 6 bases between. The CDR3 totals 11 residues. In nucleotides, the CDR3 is TGCAGTGCAGGGGGCTCCTACGAGCAGTACTTC. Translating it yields CSAGGSYEQYF.

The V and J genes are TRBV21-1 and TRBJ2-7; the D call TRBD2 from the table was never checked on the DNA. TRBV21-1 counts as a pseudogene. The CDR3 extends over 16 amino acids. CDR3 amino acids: CASSNPRLAGGYEQYF. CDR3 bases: TGTGCCAGCAGCAACCCCAGACTAGCGGGGGGTTACGAGCAGTACTTC.